These T cell receptor beta chains were read from a single sample in a study of monozygotic twins with inflammatory bowel disease. TCRdb re-analyzed the 5' RACE reads; it lists each CDR3 protein once, without DNA. Recorded for this sample: under 150,000 distinct CDR3 sequences. Sample: blood. These receptors were collected from a human donor with ulcerative colitis or Crohn's disease, or a healthy co-twin of an affected twin (not recorded which). CDR3s include the opening cysteine and the closing phenylalanine or tryptophan.

TRBV28	TRBJ1-3	CASSLYGNTIYF
TRBV5-1	TRBJ2-3	CASSLARGPTDTQYF
TRBV28	TRBJ2-3	CASLSGDRTDTQYF
TRBV5-1	TRBJ1-6	CASTYDRSSYNSPLHF
TRBV4-2	TRBJ2-3	CASSRRDLGSRTDTQYF
TRBV6-2/TRBV6-3	TRBJ2-7	CASSYSTNSYEQYF
TRBV4-2	TRBJ2-1	CASSQVAGGYNNEQFF
TRBV4-3	TRBJ2-2	CASGGISSVAGELFF
TRBV5-1	TRBJ2-1	CASSLLLTSGYNEQFF
TRBV19	TRBJ2-3	CASSGSTGYSTDTQYF
TRBV5-1	TRBJ2-1	CASSGGGVDNEQFF
TRBV27	TRBJ1-4	CASSLSSVRPNEKLFF